A selection of T cell receptor beta chains follows, all from one sample in a study of human T cells and chemical hapten exposure. TCRdb independently ran MiXCR on the RACE reads; one entry per CDR3 protein. In the table there are about 340,000 distinct CDR3 sequences, roughly 6.9% of which are singletons. The source was whole blood, collected in connection with sensitization to the hapten diphenylcyclopropenone (DPC). These receptors all come from a woman younger than 35 with alopecia areata. Some clones in this sample may be carry-over from other donors' samples. The CDR3 runs from the conserved cysteine through the conserved F or W. The D gene is left open where the match is weak. Not every row has a clone size; where given, it reads once, few, many or a size class.

>-|-|TRBJ1-1|TRBV5-1
CASSRLGAMNTEAFF
TGCGCCAGCAGCCGACTGGGGGCCATGAACACTGAAGCTTTCTTT
>-|-|TRBJ2-2|TRBV29-1
CSVGWGSHGELFF
TGCAGCGTTGGGTGGGGGTCCCACGGGGAGCTGTTTTTT
>many|-|TRBJ2-3|TRBV6-5
CASSYSQGAGTDTQYF
TGTGCCAGCAGTTACTCGCAAGGAGCCGGCACAGATACGCAGTATTTT
>few|TRBD2|TRBJ2-2|TRBV7-9
CASRLSGGKTGELFF
TGTGCCAGCAGGCTTAGCGGGGGGAAAACCGGGGAGCTGTTTTTT
>many|-|TRBJ2-4|TRBV2
CASSGGQPNDIQYF
TGTGCCAGCAGTGGGGGTCAGCCGAATGACATTCAGTACTTC
>-|-|TRBJ1-1|TRBV12-3/TRBV12-4
CASSSLDREAFF
TGTGCCAGCAGTTCCCTCGATAGGGAAGCTTTCTTT
>-|TRBD1|TRBJ2-7|TRBV12-3/TRBV12-4
CASERDRDSEQYF
TGTGCCAGCGAGCGGGACAGGGACAGCGAGCAGTACTTC
>few|-|TRBJ2-3|TRBV6-2/TRBV6-3
CASGMHRSLPTDTQYF
TGTGCCAGCGGGATGCACAGGTCACTACCCACAGATACGCAGTATTTT
>few|TRBD2|TRBJ2-5|TRBV7-9
CASSSSRAGGNQETQYF
TGTGCCAGCAGCTCCTCCAGGGCGGGGGGAAACCAAGAGACCCAGTACTTC
>few|-|TRBJ2-3|TRBV12-5
CASGEALDTQYF
TGTGCTAGTGGTGAGGCGCTAGATACGCAGTATTTT
>few|TRBD2|TRBJ2-3|TRBV4-2
CASSQGQAGGLFLTDTQYF
TGTGCCAGCAGCCAAGGGCAAGCGGGGGGATTATTTCTCACAGATACGCAGTATTTT
>many|TRBD1|TRBJ2-7|TRBV4-3
CASSQDMFGQGENLYEQYF
TGCGCCAGCAGCCAAGATATGTTTGGACAGGGTGAAAACCTATACGAGCAGTACTTC
>-|TRBD1|TRBJ2-7|TRBV18
CASSRDRLREQYF
TGTGCCAGCTCCCGGGACAGGTTAAGGGAGCAGTACTTC
>many|-|TRBJ2-2|TRBV5-1
CASSSHNTNTGELFF
TGCGCCAGCAGCTCTCACAACACGAACACCGGGGAGCTGTTTTTT
>-|TRBD1|TRBJ1-1|TRBV6-2/TRBV6-3
CASSFGDSRAEAFF
TGTGCCAGCAGTTTCGGGGACAGTCGGGCTGAAGCTTTCTTT
>many|-|TRBJ2-6|TRBV6-5
CASSYRGMDGANVLTF
TGTGCCAGCAGTTACAGGGGGATGGATGGGGCCAACGTCCTGACTTTC
>-|TRBD1|TRBJ2-7|TRBV28
CASSPHGTVYEQYF
TGTGCCAGCAGCCCTCACGGGACAGTCTACGAGCAGTACTTC
>few|-|TRBJ1-2|TRBV7-9
CASSSDRTYGYTF
TGTGCCAGCAGCTCCGACAGGACCTATGGCTACACCTTC
>-|-|TRBJ1-2|TRBV15
CATSFSSGGGYGYTF
TGTGCCACCAGCTTCTCGAGCGGGGGGGGATATGGCTACACCTTC
>-|-|TRBJ1-3|TRBV5-1
CASRGDVGGNTIYF
TGCGCCAGCAGGGGGGACGTAGGAGGAAACACCATATATTTT
>few|-|TRBJ1-1|TRBV7-9
CASSLDGETEAFF
TGTGCCAGCAGCTTAGATGGGGAGACTGAAGCTTTCTTT
>few|-|TRBJ2-7|TRBV14
CASSHGTSYPSYEQYF
TGTGCCAGCAGCCACGGGACCAGCTACCCATCCTACGAGCAGTACTTC